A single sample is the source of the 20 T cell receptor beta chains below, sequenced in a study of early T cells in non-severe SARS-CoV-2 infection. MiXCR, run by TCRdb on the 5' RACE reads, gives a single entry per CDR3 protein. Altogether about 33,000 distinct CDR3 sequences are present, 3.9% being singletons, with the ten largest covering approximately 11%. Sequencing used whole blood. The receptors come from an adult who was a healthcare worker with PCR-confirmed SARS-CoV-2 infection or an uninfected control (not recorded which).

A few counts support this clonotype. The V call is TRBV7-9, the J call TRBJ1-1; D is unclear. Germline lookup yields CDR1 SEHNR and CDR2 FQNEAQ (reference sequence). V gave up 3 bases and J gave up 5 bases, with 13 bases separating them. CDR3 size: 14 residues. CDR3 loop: CASSLGGPTTEAFF. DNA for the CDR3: TGTGCCAGCAGCTTGGGCGGGCCGACAACTGAAGCTTTCTTT.

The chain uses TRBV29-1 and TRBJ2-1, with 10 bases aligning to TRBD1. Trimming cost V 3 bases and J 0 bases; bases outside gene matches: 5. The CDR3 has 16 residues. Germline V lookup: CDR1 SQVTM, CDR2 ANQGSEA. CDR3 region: CSVEDRGISSYNEQFF. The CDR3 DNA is TGCAGCGTTGAGGACAGGGGGATAAGCTCCTACAATGAGCAGTTCTTC.

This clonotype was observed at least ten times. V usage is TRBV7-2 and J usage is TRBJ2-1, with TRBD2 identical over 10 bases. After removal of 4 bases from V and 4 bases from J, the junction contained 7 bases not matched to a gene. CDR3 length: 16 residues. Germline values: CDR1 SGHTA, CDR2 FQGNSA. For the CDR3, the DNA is TGTGCCAGCAGCTCCCGGGGACTAGCGAAGTACAATGAGCAGTTCTTC. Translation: CASSSRGLAKYNEQFF. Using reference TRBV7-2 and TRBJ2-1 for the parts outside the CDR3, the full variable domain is GAGVSQSPSNKVTEKGKDVELRCDPISGHTALYWYRQSLGQGLEFLIYFQGNSAPDKSGLPSDRFSAERTGGSVSTLTIQRTQQEDSAVYLCASSSRGLAKYNEQFFGPGTRLTVL.

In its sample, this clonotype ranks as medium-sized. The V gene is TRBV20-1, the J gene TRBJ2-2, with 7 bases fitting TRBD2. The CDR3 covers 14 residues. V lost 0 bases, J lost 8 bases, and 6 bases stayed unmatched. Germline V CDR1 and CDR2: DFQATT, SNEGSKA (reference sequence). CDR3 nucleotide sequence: TGCAGTGCTAGAGACCGACTAGCTATGGGGGAGCTGTTTTTT. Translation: CSARDRLAMGELFF.

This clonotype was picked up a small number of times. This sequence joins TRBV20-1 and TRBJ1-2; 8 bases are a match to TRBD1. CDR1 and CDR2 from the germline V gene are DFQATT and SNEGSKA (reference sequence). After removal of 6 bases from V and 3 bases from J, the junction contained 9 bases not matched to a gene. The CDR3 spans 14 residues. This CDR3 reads CSATEAGGYYGYTF. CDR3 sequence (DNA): TGCAGTGCAACGGAGGCAGGGGGCTACTATGGCTACACCTTC.

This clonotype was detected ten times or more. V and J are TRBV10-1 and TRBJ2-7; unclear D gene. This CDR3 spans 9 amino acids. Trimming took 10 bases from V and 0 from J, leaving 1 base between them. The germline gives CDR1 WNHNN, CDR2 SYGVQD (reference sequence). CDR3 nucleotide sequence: TGCGCCAACTCCTACGAGCAGTACGTC. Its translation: CANSYEQYV.

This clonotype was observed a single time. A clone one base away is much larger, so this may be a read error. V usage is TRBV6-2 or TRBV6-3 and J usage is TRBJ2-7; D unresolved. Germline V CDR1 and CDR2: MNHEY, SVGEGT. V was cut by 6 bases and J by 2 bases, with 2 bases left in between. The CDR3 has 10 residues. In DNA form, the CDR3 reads TGTGCCAGCAGCACCTACGAGCAGTACTTC. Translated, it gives CASSTYEQYF.

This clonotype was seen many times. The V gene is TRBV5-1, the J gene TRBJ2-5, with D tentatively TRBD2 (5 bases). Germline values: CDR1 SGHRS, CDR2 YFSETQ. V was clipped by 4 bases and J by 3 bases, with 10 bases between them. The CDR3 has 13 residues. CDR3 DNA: TGCGCCAGCAGCGCGGGTCAGGAAGAGACCCAGTACTTC. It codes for CASSAGQEETQYF.

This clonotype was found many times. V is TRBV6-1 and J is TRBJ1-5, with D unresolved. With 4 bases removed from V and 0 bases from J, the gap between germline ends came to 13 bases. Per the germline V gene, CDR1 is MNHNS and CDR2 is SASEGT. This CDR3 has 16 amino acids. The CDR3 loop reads CASSAGRHYSNQPQHF. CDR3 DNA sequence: TGTGCCAGCAGTGCCGGCAGACACTATAGCAATCAGCCCCAGCATTTT.

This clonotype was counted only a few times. In DNA form, the CDR3 reads TGTGCCACCAGCACCCGGACAGGGAACGGGCAGTTCTTC. Protein: CATSTRTGNGQFF. This chain connects TRBV15 to TRBJ2-1; 8 nucleotides match TRBD1. The length of the CDR3 is 13 residues. With V trimmed by 4 bases and J by 12 bases, 8 bases remained unmatched. The V gene's germline CDR1 is LNHNV and CDR2 YYDKDF (reference sequence).

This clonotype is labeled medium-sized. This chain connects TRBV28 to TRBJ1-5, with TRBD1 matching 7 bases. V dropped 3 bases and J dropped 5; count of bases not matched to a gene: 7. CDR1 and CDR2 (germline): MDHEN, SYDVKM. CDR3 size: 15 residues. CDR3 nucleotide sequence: TGTGCCAGCAGTTTTTCGGGCAGGGGGGATCAGCCCCAGCATTTT. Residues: CASSFSGRGDQPQHF.

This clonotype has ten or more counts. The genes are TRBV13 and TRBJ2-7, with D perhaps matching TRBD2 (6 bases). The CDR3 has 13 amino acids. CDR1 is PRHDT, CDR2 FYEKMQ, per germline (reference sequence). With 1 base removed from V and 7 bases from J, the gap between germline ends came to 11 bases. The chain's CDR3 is CASSLALAREQYF. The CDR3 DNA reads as TGTGCCAGCAGCTTAGCTCTAGCGAGGGAGCAGTACTTC.

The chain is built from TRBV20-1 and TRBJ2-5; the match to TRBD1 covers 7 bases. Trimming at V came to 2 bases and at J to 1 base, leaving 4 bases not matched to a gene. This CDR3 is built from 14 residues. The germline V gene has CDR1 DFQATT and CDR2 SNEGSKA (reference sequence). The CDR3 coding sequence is TGCAGTGCTAGAAAAGGGGACAGCCAAGAGACCCAGTACTTC. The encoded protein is CSARKGDSQETQYF.

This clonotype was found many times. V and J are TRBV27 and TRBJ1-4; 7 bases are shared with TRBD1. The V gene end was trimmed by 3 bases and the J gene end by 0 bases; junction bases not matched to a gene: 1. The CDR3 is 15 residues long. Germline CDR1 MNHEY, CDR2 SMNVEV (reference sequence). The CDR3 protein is CASSFQGATNEKLFF. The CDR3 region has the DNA TGTGCCAGCAGTTTTCAGGGGGCAACTAATGAAAAACTGTTTTTT.

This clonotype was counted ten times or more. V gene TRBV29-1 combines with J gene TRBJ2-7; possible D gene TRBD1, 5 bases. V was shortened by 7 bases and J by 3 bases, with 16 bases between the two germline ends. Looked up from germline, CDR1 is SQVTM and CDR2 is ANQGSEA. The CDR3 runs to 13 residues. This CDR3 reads CSAQGRFFYEQYF. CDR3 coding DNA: TGCAGCGCCCAGGGAAGATTCTTCTACGAGCAGTACTTC.

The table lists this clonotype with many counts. CDR3 sequence: CASRGGEQFF. CDR3 bases: TGTGCCAGCAGGGGAGGTGAGCAGTTCTTC. The chain carries TRBV12-3 or TRBV12-4 and TRBJ2-1; D perhaps matches TRBD2 (6 bases). The CDR3 loop spans 10 amino acids. Trimming pared 6 bases from V and 9 bases from J, leaving 6 bases between.

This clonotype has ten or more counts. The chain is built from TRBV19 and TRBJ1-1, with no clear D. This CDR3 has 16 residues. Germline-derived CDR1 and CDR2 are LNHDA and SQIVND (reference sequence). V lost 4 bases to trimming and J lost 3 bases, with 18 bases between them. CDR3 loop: CASSSRAVGWDTEAFF. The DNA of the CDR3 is TGTGCCAGTAGTAGCCGAGCGGTGGGCTGGGACACTGAAGCTTTCTTT.

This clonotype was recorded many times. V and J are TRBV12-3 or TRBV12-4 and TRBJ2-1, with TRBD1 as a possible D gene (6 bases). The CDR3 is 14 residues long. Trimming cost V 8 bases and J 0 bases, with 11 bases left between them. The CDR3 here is CASYRDTSYNEQFF. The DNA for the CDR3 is TGTGCCAGCTACCGGGACACCTCCTACAATGAGCAGTTCTTC.

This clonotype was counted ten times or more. The CDR3 protein is CASSRDSSYGYTF. The CDR3, as DNA: TGTGCCAGCAGCCGGGACAGCAGCTATGGCTACACCTTC. This sequence joins TRBV6-1 and TRBJ1-2, with 7 bases identical to TRBD1. This CDR3 has 13 amino acids. V dropped 6 bases and J dropped 4; count of bases not matched to a gene: 5. Germline CDR1 reads MNHNS; CDR2 reads SASEGT.

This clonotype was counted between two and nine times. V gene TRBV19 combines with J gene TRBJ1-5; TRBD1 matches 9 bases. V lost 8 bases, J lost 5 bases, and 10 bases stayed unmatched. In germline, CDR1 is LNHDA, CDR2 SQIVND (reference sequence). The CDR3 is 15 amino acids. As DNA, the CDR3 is TGTGCCAGTGTCACTACAGGGGGCGCGGATCAGCCCCAGCATTTT. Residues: CASVTTGGADQPQHF.